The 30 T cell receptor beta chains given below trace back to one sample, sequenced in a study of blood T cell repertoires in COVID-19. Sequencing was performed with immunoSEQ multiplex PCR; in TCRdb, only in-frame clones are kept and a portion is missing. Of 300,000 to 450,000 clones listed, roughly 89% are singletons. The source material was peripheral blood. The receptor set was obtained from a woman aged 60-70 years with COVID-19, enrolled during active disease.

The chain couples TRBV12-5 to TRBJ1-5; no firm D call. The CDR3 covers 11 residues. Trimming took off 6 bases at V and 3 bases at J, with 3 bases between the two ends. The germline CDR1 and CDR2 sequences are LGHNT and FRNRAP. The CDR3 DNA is TGTGCTAGTGGATACAATCAGCCCCAGCATTTT. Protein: CASGYNQPQHF.

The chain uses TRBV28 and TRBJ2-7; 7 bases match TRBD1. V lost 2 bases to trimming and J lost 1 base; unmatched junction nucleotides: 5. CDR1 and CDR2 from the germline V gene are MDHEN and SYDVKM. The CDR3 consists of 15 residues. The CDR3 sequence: CASSLMGQQSYEQYF. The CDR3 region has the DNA TGTGCCAGCAGTTTAATGGGACAGCAGTCCTACGAGCAGTACTTC.

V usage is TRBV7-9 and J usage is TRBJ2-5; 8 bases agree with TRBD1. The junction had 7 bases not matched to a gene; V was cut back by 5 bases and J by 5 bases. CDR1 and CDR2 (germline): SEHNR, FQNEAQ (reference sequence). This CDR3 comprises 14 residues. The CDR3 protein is CASSRTGTGETQYF. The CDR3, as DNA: TGTGCCAGCAGCCGGACAGGGACTGGGGAGACCCAGTACTTC.

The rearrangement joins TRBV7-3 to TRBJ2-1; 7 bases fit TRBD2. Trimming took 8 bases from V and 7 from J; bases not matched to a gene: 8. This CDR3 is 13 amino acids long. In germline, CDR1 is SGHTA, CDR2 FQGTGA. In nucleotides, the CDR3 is TGTGCCAGCGGGAGGGGATGGGATAATGAGCAGTTCTTC. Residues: CASGRGWDNEQFF.

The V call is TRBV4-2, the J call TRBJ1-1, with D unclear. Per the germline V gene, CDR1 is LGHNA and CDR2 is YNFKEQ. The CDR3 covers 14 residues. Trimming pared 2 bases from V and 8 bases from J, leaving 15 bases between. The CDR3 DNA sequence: TGTGCCAGCAGCCAATTACGTCGTACGGGGGAAGCTTTCTTT. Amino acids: CASSQLRRTGEAFF.

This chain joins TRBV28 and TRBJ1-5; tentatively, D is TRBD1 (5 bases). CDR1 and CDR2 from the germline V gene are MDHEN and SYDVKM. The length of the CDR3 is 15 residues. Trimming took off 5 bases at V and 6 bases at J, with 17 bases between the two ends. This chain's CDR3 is CASSLAQGRRQPQHF. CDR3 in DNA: TGTGCCAGCAGTCTCGCTCAGGGAAGACGTCAGCCCCAGCATTTT.

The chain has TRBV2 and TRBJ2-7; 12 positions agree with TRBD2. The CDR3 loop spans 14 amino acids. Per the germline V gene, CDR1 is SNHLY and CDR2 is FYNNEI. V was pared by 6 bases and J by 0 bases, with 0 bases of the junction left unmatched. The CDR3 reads CASRTSGGSYEQYF. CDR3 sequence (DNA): TGTGCCAGCAGGACTAGCGGGGGCTCCTACGAGCAGTACTTC.

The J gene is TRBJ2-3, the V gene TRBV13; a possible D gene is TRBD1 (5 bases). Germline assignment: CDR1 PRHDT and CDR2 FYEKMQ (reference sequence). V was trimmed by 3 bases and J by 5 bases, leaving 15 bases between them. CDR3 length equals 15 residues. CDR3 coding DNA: TGTGCCAGCAGCTTCACAGGTTTGGCCGGAGATACGCAGTATTTT. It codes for CASSFTGLAGDTQYF.

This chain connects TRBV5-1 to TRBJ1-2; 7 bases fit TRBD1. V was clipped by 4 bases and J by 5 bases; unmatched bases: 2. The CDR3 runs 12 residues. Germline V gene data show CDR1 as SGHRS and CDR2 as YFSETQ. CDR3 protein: CASSGQEYGYTF. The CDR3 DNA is TGCGCCAGCAGCGGACAGGAATATGGCTACACCTTC.

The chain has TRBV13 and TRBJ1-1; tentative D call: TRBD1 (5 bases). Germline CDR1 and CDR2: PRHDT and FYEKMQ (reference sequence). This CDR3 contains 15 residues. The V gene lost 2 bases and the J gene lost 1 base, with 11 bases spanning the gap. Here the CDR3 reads CASSLKGFANTEAFF. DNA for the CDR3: TGTGCCAGCAGCTTAAAGGGGTTCGCGAACACTGAAGCTTTCTTT.

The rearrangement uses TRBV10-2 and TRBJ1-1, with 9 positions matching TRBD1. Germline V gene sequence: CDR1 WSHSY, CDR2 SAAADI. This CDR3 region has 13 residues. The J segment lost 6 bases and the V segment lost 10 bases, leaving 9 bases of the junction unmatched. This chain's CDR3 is CATQGQGLAEAFF. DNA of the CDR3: TGCGCCACCCAGGGACAGGGTTTAGCTGAAGCTTTCTTT.

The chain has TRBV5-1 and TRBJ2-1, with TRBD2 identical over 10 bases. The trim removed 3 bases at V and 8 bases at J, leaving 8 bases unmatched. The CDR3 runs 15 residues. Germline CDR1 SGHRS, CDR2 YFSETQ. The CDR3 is CASSWTSGGGYEQFF. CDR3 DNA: TGCGCCAGCAGCTGGACTAGCGGAGGAGGTTATGAGCAGTTCTTC.

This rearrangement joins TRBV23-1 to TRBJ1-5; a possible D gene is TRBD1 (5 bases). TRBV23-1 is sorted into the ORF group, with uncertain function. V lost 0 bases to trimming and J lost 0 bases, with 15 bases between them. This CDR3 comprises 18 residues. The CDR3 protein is CASSQSRNGASSNQPQHF. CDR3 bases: TGCGCCAGCAGTCAATCGAGGAATGGGGCCTCTAGCAATCAGCCCCAGCATTTT.

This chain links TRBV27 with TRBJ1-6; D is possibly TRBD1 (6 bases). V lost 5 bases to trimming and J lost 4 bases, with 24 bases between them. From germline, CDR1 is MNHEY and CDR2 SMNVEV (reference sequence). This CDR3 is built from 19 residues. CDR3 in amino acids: CASSPMTGNSRRYNSPLHF. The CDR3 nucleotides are TGTGCCAGCAGTCCTATGACAGGAAACAGCCGAAGATATAATTCACCCCTCCACTTT.

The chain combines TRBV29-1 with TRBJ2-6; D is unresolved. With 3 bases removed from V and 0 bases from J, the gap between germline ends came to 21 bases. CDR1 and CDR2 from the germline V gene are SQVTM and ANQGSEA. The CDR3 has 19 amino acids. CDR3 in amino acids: CSVDSRDGRYRSGANVLTF. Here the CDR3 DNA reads TGCAGCGTTGATTCTCGTGATGGCAGGTACCGCTCTGGGGCCAACGTCCTGACTTTC.

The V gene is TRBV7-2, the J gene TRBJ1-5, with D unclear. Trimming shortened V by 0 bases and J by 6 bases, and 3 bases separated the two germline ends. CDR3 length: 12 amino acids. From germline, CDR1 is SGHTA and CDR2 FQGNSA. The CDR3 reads CASSLAGQPQHF. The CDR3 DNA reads TGTGCCAGCAGCTTAGCCGGTCAGCCCCAGCATTTT.

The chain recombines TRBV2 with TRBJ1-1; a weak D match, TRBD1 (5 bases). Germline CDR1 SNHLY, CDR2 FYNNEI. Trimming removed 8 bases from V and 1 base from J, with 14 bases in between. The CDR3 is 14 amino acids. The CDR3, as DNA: TGTGCCAGCGAGATGGGACTGCAGAACACTGAAGCTTTCTTT. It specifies CASEMGLQNTEAFF.

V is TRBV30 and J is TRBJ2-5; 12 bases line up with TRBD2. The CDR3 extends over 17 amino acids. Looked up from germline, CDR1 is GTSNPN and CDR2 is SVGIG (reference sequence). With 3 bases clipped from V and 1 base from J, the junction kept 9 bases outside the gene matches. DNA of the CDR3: TGTGCCTGGAGCTCAACTCGGACTAGCGGGGCCCAAGAGACCCAGTACTTC. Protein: CAWSSTRTSGAQETQYF.

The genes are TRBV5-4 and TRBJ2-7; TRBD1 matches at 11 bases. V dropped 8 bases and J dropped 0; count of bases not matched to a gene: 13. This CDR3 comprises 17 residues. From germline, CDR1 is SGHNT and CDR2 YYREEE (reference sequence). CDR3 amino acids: CASKPGQGGVGSYEQYF. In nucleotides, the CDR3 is TGTGCCAGTAAACCGGGACAGGGGGGGGTTGGCTCCTACGAGCAGTACTTC.

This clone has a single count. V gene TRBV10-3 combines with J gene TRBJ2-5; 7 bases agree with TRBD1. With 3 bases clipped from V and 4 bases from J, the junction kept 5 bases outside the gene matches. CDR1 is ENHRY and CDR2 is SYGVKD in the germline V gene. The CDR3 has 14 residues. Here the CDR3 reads CAISESTGRETQYF. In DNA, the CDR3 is TGTGCCATCAGTGAATCGACAGGGAGAGAGACCCAGTACTTC.

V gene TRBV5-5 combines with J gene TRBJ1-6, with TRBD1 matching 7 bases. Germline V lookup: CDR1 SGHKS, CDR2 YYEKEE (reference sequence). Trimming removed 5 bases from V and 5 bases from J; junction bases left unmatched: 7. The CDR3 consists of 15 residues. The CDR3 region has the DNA TGTGCCAGCAGACTTCTTGACAGGGATAATTCACCCCTCCACTTT. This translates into CASRLLDRDNSPLHF.

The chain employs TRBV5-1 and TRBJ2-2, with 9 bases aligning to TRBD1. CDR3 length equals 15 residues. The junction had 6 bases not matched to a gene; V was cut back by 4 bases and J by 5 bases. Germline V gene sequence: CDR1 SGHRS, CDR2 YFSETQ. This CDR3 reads CASSPDRGVTGELFF. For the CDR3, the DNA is TGCGCCAGCAGCCCGGACAGGGGAGTGACCGGGGAGCTGTTTTTT. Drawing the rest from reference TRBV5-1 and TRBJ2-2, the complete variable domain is KAGVTQTPRYLIKTRGQQVTLSCSPISGHRSVSWYQQTPGQGLQFLFEYFSETQRNKGNFPGRFSGRQFSNSRSEMNVSTLELGDSALYLCASSPDRGVTGELFFGEGSRLTVL.

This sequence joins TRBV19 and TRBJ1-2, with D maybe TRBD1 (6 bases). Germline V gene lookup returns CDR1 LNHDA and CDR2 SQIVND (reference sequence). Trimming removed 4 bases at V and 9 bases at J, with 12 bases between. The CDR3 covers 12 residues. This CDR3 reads CASSNQGTRYTF. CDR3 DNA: TGTGCCAGTAGTAACCAGGGGACACGCTACACCTTC.

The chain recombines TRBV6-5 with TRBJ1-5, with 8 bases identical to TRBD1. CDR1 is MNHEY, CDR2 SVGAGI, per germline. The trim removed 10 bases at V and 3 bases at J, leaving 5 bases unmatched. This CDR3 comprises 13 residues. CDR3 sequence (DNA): TGTGCCACCCTACAGGGGGACAATCAGCCCCAGCATTTT. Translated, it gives CATLQGDNQPQHF.

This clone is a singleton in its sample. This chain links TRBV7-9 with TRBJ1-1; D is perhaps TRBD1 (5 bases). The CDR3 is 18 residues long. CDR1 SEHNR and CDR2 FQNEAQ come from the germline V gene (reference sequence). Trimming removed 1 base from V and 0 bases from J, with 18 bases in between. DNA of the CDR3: TGTGCCAGCAGCTTAGAAAAAAGCAGTAGGACACTGAACACTGAAGCTTTCTTT. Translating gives CASSLEKSSRTLNTEAFF.

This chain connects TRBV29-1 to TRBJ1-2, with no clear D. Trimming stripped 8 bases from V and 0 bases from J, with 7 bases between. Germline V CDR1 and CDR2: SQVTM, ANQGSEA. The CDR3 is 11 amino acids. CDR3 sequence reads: CSIVANYGYTF. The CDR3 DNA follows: TGCAGCATTGTAGCTAACTATGGCTACACCTTC.

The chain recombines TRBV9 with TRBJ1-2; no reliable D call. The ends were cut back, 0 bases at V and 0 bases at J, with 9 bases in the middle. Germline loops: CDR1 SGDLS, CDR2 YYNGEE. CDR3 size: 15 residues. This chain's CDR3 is CASSVGWQSNYGYTF. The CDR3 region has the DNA TGTGCCAGCAGCGTAGGCTGGCAGTCTAACTATGGCTACACCTTC.

DNA for the CDR3: TGTGCCAGCAGCCTGGACAGGGTGAGGGGCTACACCTTC. This sequence encodes CASSLDRVRGYTF. J is TRBJ1-2 and V is TRBV14, with 8 nucleotides matching TRBD1. Germline loops: CDR1 SGHDN, CDR2 FVKESK. The CDR3 runs 13 residues. Trimming removed 4 bases from V and 8 bases from J; junction bases left unmatched: 6.

The CDR3 loop reads CASSPHQSQGDIQYF. DNA for the CDR3: TGCGCCAGCAGCCCTCACCAATCGCAGGGTGACATTCAGTACTTC. The J gene is TRBJ2-4, the V gene TRBV4-1; maybe TRBD1 (5 bases). CDR1 and CDR2 (germline): MGHRA, YSYEKL. The V end lost 4 bases, the J end lost 8 bases, and 18 bases lay between the germline ends. The CDR3 has 15 amino acids.

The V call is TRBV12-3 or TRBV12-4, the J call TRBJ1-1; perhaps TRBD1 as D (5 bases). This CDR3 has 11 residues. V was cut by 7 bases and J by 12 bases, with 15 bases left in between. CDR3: CASTVGQVSFF. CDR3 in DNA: TGTGCCAGCACCGTGGGGCAGGTTTCTTTCTTT.